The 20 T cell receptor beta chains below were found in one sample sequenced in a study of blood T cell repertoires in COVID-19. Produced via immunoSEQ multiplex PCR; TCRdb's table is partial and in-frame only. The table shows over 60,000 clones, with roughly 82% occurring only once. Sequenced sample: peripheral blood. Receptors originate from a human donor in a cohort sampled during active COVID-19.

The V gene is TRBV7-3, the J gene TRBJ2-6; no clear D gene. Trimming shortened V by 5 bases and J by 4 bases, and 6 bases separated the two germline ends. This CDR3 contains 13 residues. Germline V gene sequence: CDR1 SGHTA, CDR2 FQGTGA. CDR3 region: CASSPSGANVLTF. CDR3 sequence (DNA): TGTGCCAGCAGCCCCTCCGGGGCCAACGTCCTGACTTTC.

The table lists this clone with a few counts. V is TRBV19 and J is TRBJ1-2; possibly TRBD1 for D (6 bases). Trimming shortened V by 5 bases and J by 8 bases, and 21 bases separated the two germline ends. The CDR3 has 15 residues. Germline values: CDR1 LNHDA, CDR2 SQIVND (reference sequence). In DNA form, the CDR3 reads TGTGCCAGTAGTCCACCGGTGGGGGCCGGGAAGGGCTACACCTTC. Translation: CASSPPVGAGKGYTF.

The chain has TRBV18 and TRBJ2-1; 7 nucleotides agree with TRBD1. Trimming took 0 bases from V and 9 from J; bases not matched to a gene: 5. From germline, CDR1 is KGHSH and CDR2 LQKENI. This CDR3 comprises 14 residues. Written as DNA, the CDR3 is TGTGCCAGCTCACCACCAGGGACAGACGGTGAGCAGTTCTTC. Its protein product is CASSPPGTDGEQFF.

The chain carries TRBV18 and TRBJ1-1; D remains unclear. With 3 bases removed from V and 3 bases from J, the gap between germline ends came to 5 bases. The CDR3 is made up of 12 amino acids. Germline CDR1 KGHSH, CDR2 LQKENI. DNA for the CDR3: TGTGCCAGCTCACCCCGGGACACTGAAGCTTTCTTT. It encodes CASSPRDTEAFF.

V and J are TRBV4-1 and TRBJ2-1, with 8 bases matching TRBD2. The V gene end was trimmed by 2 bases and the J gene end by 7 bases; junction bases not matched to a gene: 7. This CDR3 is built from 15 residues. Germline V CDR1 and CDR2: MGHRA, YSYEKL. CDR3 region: CASSQYGGAVNEQFF. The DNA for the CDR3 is TGCGCCAGCAGCCAATACGGGGGGGCCGTAAATGAGCAGTTCTTC.

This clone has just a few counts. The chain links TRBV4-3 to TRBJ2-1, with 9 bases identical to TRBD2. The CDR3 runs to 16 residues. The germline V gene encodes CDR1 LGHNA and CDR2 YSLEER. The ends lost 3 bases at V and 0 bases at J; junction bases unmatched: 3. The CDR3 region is CASSQIAGDSYNEQFF. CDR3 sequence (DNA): TGCGCCAGCAGCCAGATAGCGGGGGACTCCTACAATGAGCAGTTCTTC.

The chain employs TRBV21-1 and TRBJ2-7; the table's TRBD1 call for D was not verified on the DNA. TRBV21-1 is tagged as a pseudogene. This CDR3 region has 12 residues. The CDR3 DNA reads TGTGCCAGCAGCAAAGAGTCAGGGTTTCAGTACTTC. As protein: CASSKESGFQYF.

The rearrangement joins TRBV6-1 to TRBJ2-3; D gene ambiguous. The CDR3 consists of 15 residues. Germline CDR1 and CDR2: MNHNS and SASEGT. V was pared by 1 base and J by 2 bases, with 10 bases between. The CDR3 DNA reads TGTGCCAGCAGTGAAGGTCTAGATCCCACAGATACGCAGTATTTT. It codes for CASSEGLDPTDTQYF.

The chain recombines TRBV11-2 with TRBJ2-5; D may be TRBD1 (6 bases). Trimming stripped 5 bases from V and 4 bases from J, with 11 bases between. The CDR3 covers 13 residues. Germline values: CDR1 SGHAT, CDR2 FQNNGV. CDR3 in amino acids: CASSTGRGETQYF. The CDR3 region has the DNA TGTGCCAGCAGCACGGGCAGGGGAGAGACCCAGTACTTC.

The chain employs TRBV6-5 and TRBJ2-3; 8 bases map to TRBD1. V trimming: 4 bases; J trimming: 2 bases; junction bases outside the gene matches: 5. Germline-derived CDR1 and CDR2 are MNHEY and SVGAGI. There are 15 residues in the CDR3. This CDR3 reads CASSSQGANTDTQYF. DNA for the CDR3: TGTGCCAGCAGTTCTCAGGGGGCAAACACAGATACGCAGTATTTT.

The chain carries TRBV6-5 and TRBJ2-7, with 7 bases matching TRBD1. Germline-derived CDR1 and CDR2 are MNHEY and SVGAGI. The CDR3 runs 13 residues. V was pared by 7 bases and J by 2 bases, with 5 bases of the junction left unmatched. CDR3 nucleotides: TGTGCCAGCAAACAGGGGACGACCTACGAGCAGTACTTC. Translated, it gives CASKQGTTYEQYF.

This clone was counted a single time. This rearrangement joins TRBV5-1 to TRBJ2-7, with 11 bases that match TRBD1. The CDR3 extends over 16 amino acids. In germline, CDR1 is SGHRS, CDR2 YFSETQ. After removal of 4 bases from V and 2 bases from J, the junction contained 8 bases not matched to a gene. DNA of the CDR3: TGCGCCAGCAGCCCCAGCCTGGGACAGGGGGCCTACGAGCAGTACTTC. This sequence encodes CASSPSLGQGAYEQYF.

DNA of the CDR3: TGCGCCAGCAGCTTGGCCAGGGCTGGGGCCAACGTCCTGACTTTC. Translation gives CASSLARAGANVLTF. The V and J genes are TRBV5-1 and TRBJ2-6; possible D gene TRBD1, 5 bases. The CDR3 consists of 15 residues. V dropped 0 bases and J dropped 2 bases, with 6 bases sitting between them. Germline values: CDR1 SGHRS, CDR2 YFSETQ.

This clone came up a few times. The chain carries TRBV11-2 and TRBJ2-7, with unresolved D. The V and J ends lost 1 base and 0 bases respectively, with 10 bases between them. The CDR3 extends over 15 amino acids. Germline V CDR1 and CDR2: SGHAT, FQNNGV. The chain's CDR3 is CASSLGSRSSYEQYF. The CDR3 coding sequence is TGTGCCAGCAGCTTAGGGTCGAGGAGCTCCTACGAGCAGTACTTC.

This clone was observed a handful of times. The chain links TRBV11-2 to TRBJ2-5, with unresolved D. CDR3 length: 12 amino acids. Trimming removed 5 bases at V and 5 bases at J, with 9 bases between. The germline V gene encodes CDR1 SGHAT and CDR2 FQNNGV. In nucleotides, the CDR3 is TGTGCCAGCAGCGATACGGAGGAGACCCAGTACTTC. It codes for CASSDTEETQYF.

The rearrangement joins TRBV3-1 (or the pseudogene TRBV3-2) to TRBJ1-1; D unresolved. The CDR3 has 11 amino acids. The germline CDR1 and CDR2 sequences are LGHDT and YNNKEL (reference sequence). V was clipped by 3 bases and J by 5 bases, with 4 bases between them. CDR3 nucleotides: TGTGCCAGCAGCCATAGTACTGAAGCTTTCTTT. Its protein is CASSHSTEAFF.

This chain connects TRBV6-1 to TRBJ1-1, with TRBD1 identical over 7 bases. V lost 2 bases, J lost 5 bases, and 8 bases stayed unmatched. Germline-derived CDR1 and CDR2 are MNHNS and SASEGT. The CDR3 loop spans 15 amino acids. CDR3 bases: TGTGCCAGCAGTGAATTTCCCACAGGGGATACTGAAGCTTTCTTT. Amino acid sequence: CASSEFPTGDTEAFF.

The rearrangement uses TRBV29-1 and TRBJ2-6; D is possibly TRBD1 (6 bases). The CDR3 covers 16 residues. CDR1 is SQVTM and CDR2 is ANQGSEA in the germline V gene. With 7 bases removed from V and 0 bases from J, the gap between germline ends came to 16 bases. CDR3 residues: CSALDSVFSGANVLTF. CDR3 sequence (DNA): TGCAGCGCCTTGGACAGTGTCTTCTCTGGGGCCAACGTCCTGACTTTC.

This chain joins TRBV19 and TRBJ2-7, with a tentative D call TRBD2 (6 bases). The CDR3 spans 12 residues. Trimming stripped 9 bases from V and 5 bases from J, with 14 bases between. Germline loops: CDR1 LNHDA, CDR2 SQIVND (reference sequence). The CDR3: CARRLVVHEQYF. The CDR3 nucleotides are TGTGCCAGGAGACTAGTTGTCCACGAGCAGTACTTC.

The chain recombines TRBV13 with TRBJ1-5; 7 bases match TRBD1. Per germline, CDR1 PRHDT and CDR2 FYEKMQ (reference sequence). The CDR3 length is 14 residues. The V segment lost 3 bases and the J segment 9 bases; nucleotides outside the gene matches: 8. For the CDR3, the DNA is TGTGCCAGCAGCTTGAACAGGGGAGGTTCGCCCCAGCATTTT. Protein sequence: CASSLNRGGSPQHF.